Detailed here is one TCR beta chain. The CDR3 is made up of 13 amino acids. V was clipped by 6 bases and J by 8 bases, with 14 bases between them. The germline CDR1 and CDR2 sequences are LNHNV and YYDKDF (reference sequence). The source of the sample is a study of shared clonotypes between healthy human individuals. CD8 cells regarded as naive lacked CD45RO, were positively chosen for CCR7, and omitted terminally differentiated effector memory CD45RA+ cells. Generated by immunoSEQ multiplex PCR, the TCRdb table keeps only in-frame clones and is missing some. The table includes around 2.1 million clones, about 93% detected once.

Sequenced sample: naive CD8+ T cells from PBMCs. The receptor comes from a man between 18 and 29 years old in good health. Some clones in this sample may be carry-over from other donors' samples. J is TRBJ1-5 and V is TRBV15, with D possibly matching TRBD1 (5 bases). The CDR3 sequence: CATSQGLLEPQHF. CDR3 DNA: TGTGCCACCAGTCAGGGTTTGCTGGAGCCCCAGCATTTT.